This TCR beta chain was sequenced in a study of cytomegalovirus exposure and HLA in healthy donors. Study conclusions and caveats: What a later analysis showed was that several of the most significant clusters appeared linked to common viral pathogens. There were reportedly fewer N-insertions in an Asian-associated ancestry cluster than the roughly 700-donor mean, in a later analysis.

This clone was observed a single time. Its antigen is not identified. PCR involved 60 Vbeta and 13 Jbeta primers. Data came from immunoSEQ multiplex PCR; TCRdb stores just in-frame clones and leaves some out. The table records tens of thousands of clones, 65% to 85% of them present only once. Sequenced sample: PBMCs. The clonotype originates from a girl aged 2-10 years in good health and CMV-seropositive.

The CDR3 region has the DNA TGTGCCAGCAGCCAAGACCTTAGCGGTAGCTACGAGCAGTACTTC. Translation gives CASSQDLSGSYEQYF. The chain combines TRBV4-2 with TRBJ2-7; a weak D match, TRBD2 (6 bases). The CDR3 sequence is 15 residues long. Trimming left V 0 bases short and J 3 bases short, with 12 bases between. The germline V gene encodes CDR1 LGHNA and CDR2 YNFKEQ.